What follows describes a single TCR beta chain. No cognate antigen has been identified for it. The input lacks base qualities; no much larger clone sits a single base away. Another Seattle source contributed samples from volunteer blood donors who had recovered from COVID-19. The collaborating institutions used their own protocols to collect whole blood in K2EDTA tubes. For TCRbeta analysis, collaborators shipped samples in one of three forms: frozen whole blood, isolated PBMCs, or DNA extracted from either of those sample types. Trimming takes 6 bases from V and 0 bases from J, and the germline ends sit 4 bases apart. The CDR1 and CDR2 encoded by the germline V gene are MDHEN and SYDVKM. The CDR3 measures 12 amino acids from cysteine to phenylalanine. The DNA shown is the 36-base CDR3, in frame from base 1. The entry originates in a study of blood T cell repertoires in COVID-19 (dated by TCRdb to the early 2020s). Regarding the complete study: The collaborator samples originated in the United States, Italy and Spain and spanned the acute and convalescent phases of COVID-19. The prospective study material was composed of cDNA or gDNA derived from T cells, B-cell-depleted T cells, or PBMCs. The repertoires were released in a freely available public database meant as a resource for research on the immune response to SARS-CoV-2. The sample metadata nearly always contained a de-identified subject ID, COVID-19 status, age in years and sex. The dataset comprised deeply sampled blood TCRbeta repertoires from subjects exposed to, actively infected with, or recovered from COVID-19. HLA class I and class II types, where available, came from metadata supplied by the sample provider rather than from assay-based typing. Samples were obtained from the ongoing ImmuneRACE study (first 160 participants) and from about 1,300 subjects provided by 6 global collaborators. Results and caveats for the whole study, not just this receptor: Clinical and demographic metadata were provided uncurated, with the amount varying by source and participant.

TCRbeta CDR3 regions were amplified from genomic DNA by means of the immunoSEQ Assay, a bias-controlled multiplex PCR. In the original analysis: The number of nucleated cells in each sample was estimated by amplification of reference gene primers within the assay. To quantify the absolute abundance of each unique TCRbeta CDR3 rearrangement, sequence reads were collapsed and filtered. For each sample, productive Simpson clonality was calculated by taking the square root of Simpson's diversity index across productive rearrangements. Sourced from immuneACCESS, this table was stored by TCRdb with only in-frame sequences that have V and J called. A share of the clones is absent; for the studies checked, an unresolved V gene accounts for under half, and the remainder has no known explanation. The D gene and trimming were derived from the DNA, and the V and J assignments and clone size from that table. The table for this sample lists roughly 150,000 clones; 88% of them were counted only once. The ten top clones hold around 2% of the sample.

Specimen: peripheral blood. The chain is encoded by TRBV28 joined to TRBJ2-3, with the D gene not confidently named. The origin of this receptor is a man over 45 who had recovered from COVID-19. At the DNA level, the sequence is TGTGCCAGCAGCCTCAGCACAGATACGCAGTATTTT. Protein translation: CASSLSTDTQYF. The CDR3, completed at both ends by the reference TRBV28 and TRBJ2-3 genes, gives the full variable domain DVKVTQSSRYLVKRTGEKVFLECVQDMDHENMFWYRQDPGLGLRLIYFSYDVKMKEKGDIPEGYSVSREKKERFSLILESASTNQTSMYLCASSLSTDTQYFGPGTRLTVL.